Each of the 29 T cell receptor beta chains below was sequenced from the same sample in a study of cytomegalovirus exposure and HLA in healthy donors. With 60 Vbeta and 13 Jbeta primers, the PCR was carried out. The repertoire was sequenced with immunoSEQ multiplex PCR; TCRdb's copy has only in-frame clones and lacks some. The sample has around 100,000 clones; roughly 69% are singletons. Sequences were obtained from PBMCs. These receptors were obtained from a man aged 25-45 years in good health and CMV-seropositive.

The chain combines TRBV11-3 with TRBJ1-6; tentatively, D is TRBD1 (5 bases). V was pared by 7 bases and J by 7 bases, with 14 bases between. The CDR3 length is 14 residues. CDR1 and CDR2 from the germline V gene are SGHNT and YENEEA. The CDR3 DNA follows: TGTGCCAGCACGGCCGGGGGTTTGAATTCACCCCTCCACTTT. Encoded protein: CASTAGGLNSPLHF.

The chain has TRBV30 and TRBJ2-7, with D possibly being TRBD1 (6 bases). The CDR3 totals 17 residues. Germline V CDR1 and CDR2: GTSNPN, SVGIG (reference sequence). The V end was cut by 2 bases, the J end by 0 bases, with 20 bases between. The CDR3 DNA is TGTGCCTGGAGTACCGGACAGCTCAACGCCTACTCCTACGAGCAGTACTTC. This sequence encodes CAWSTGQLNAYSYEQYF.

CDR3 nucleotide sequence: TGTGCCAGCAGCCTGAGAGATGGCACTGAAGCTTTCTTT. Protein: CASSLRDGTEAFF. The chain carries TRBV2 and TRBJ1-1, with no clear D. Trimming removed 6 bases at V and 4 bases at J, with 12 bases between. Germline values: CDR1 SNHLY, CDR2 FYNNEI. The length of the CDR3 is 13 residues. The variable domain in full, completed from reference TRBV2 and TRBJ1-1, reads EPEVTQTPSHQVTQMGQEVILRCVPISNHLYFYWYRQILGQKVEFLVSFYNNEISEKSEIFDDQFSVERPDGSNFTLKIRSTKLEDSAMYFCASSLRDGTEAFFGQGTRLTVV.

The chain is built from TRBV19 and TRBJ1-5; TRBD1 is a possible D gene (6 bases). The germline CDR1 and CDR2 sequences are LNHDA and SQIVND (reference sequence). This CDR3 comprises 14 residues. Deletions cut 8 bases from V and 5 bases from J, with 16 bases between. The CDR3 DNA sequence: TGTGCCAGTTGGAGACAGGACCATGATCAGCCCCAGCATTTT. It is translated as CASWRQDHDQPQHF.

The CDR3 bases are TGTGCCAGCAGTAAAAGGGCGGGGGGCAAAAACATTCAGTACTTC. Protein product: CASSKRAGGKNIQYF. The chain combines TRBV6-5 with TRBJ2-4, with 8 bases fitting TRBD2. Germline trimming cut 5 bases from V and 3 bases from J; bases unmatched to any gene: 6. Per the germline V gene, CDR1 is MNHEY and CDR2 is SVGAGI. This CDR3 has 15 amino acids.

J is TRBJ2-1 and V is TRBV10-2, with 10 bases aligning to TRBD2. The CDR3 spans 15 residues. Trimming took 6 bases from V and 7 from J; bases not matched to a gene: 9. Germline assignment: CDR1 WSHSY and CDR2 SAAADI. The CDR3 loop reads CASSFTVSGGNEQFF. The DNA of the CDR3 is TGCGCCAGCAGCTTCACGGTTAGCGGGGGGAATGAGCAGTTCTTC.

The V and J genes are TRBV7-9 and TRBJ2-7; D is unclear. Germline CDR1 reads SEHNR; CDR2 reads FQNEAQ (reference sequence). The CDR3 consists of 12 residues. The V and J ends lost 0 bases and 4 bases respectively, with 4 bases between them. CDR3: CASSLAQYEQYF. The CDR3 bases are TGTGCCAGCAGCTTAGCGCAGTACGAGCAGTACTTC.

The gene calls are TRBV7-9 and TRBJ2-2, with 9 bases aligning to TRBD1. Germline lookup yields CDR1 SEHNR and CDR2 FQNEAQ (reference sequence). Trimming at V came to 5 bases and at J to 1 base, leaving 14 bases not matched to a gene. The CDR3 runs to 19 residues. CDR3 region: CASSPQMGQGKGNTGELFF. CDR3 nucleotide sequence: TGTGCCAGCAGCCCCCAAATGGGACAGGGAAAGGGGAACACCGGGGAGCTGTTTTTT. The full variable domain, completed using reference TRBV7-9 and TRBJ2-2, is DTGVSQNPRHKITKRGQNVTFRCDPISEHNRLYWYRQTLGQGPEFLTYFQNEAQLEKSRLLSDRFSAERPKGSFSTLEIQRTEQGDSAMYLCASSPQMGQGKGNTGELFFGEGSRLTVL.

The chain couples TRBV5-6 to TRBJ2-2; D gene unclear. V was cut by 0 bases and J by 4 bases, with 16 bases left in between. The CDR3 sequence is 17 residues long. CDR1 and CDR2 from the germline V gene are SGHDT and YYEEEE. The CDR3 reads CASSLEADGLSTGELFF. In DNA, the CDR3 is TGTGCCAGCAGCTTGGAGGCGGATGGCCTATCCACCGGGGAGCTGTTTTTT.

This chain joins TRBV11-3 and TRBJ2-1, with TRBD2 identical over 8 bases. CDR3 length: 17 amino acids. From germline, CDR1 is SGHNT and CDR2 YENEEA. J was trimmed by 1 base and V by 0 bases; bases with no gene match: 5. The CDR3 bases are TGTGCCAGCAGCTTAGAGCGGGGGGTAGGGTCCTACAATGAGCAGTTCTTC. Translating it yields CASSLERGVGSYNEQFF.

The J gene is TRBJ2-1, the V gene TRBV7-8; TRBD2 matches at 9 bases. CDR3 length: 16 residues. The germline V gene has CDR1 SGHVS and CDR2 FQNEAQ. Losses at the gene ends were 6 bases for V and 8 bases for J; bases not matched to a gene: 14. This CDR3 reads CASRPGLAGGPHEQFF. The CDR3 DNA is TGTGCCAGCAGACCGGGATTGGCGGGGGGGCCACATGAGCAGTTCTTC. Together with reference TRBV7-8 and TRBJ2-1, the CDR3 gives the full variable domain: GAGVSQSPRYKVAKRGQDVALRCDPISGHVSLFWYQQALGQGPEFLTYFQNEAQLDKSGLPSDRFFAERPEGSVSTLKIQRTQQEDSAVYLCASRPGLAGGPHEQFFGPGTRLTVL.

The V gene is TRBV6-1, the J gene TRBJ2-7; 8 bases agree with TRBD2. This CDR3 region has 15 residues. Germline lookup yields CDR1 MNHNS and CDR2 SASEGT. Trimming removed 6 bases from V and 2 bases from J; junction bases left unmatched: 9. This CDR3 reads CASSIMRGAAYEQYF. Here the CDR3 DNA reads TGTGCCAGCAGCATTATGCGGGGGGCCGCCTACGAGCAGTACTTC.

This clone was observed a few times. V and J are TRBV2 and TRBJ2-2; a possible D gene is TRBD1 (6 bases). The V gene lost 7 bases and the J gene lost 6 bases, with 12 bases spanning the gap. CDR3 length equals 13 residues. Germline CDR1 and CDR2: SNHLY and FYNNEI. The CDR3 bases are TGTGCCAGCAACAGAAAGGGGGCCGGGGAGCTGTTTTTT. Its translation is CASNRKGAGELFF.

The chain carries TRBV9 and TRBJ2-5; D is perhaps TRBD2 (5 bases). The germline CDR1 and CDR2 sequences are SGDLS and YYNGEE. The CDR3 sequence is 12 residues long. Trimming took off 4 bases at V and 4 bases at J, with 8 bases between the two ends. This chain's CDR3 is CASSLSAETQYF. The CDR3 nucleotides read TGTGCCAGCAGCCTTAGCGCAGAGACCCAGTACTTC.

J is TRBJ2-7 and V is TRBV6-5; a possible D gene is TRBD1 (6 bases). The V gene lost 6 bases and the J gene lost 2 bases, with 11 bases spanning the gap. CDR3 size: 13 residues. Germline loops: CDR1 MNHEY, CDR2 SVGAGI. The CDR3 region has the DNA TGTGCCAGCAGAGCCGGACAGACCTACGAGCAGTACTTC. This gives the protein CASRAGQTYEQYF.

This rearrangement joins TRBV7-9 to TRBJ1-2; TRBD1 might be the D (5 bases). V was pared by 8 bases and J by 10 bases, with 23 bases between. CDR1 and CDR2 from the germline V gene are SEHNR and FQNEAQ (reference sequence). This CDR3 is built from 14 residues. CDR3 in DNA: TGTGCCAGCCTGAGGGGTGAAGGCGGGAGAGTCTACACCTTC. Translation gives CASLRGEGGRVYTF.

About this clone: One end of the junction does not line up with germline, which may come from a read error. The J gene is TRBJ2-4, the V gene TRBV30; D is uncertain. There are 11 residues in the CDR3. The germline gives CDR1 GTSNPN, CDR2 SVGIG (reference sequence). The CDR3 region is CAIYDKYIQYF. The CDR3 DNA reads as TGTGCCATCTACGACAAATACATTCAGTACTTC.

This clone was picked up a small number of times. The rearrangement joins TRBV27 to TRBJ1-1, with 7 bases aligning to TRBD1. The germline V gene encodes CDR1 MNHEY and CDR2 SMNVEV (reference sequence). The CDR3 is 12 residues long. CDR3 residues: CESRTGLTEAFF. The CDR3 DNA is TGTGAATCCCGGACAGGCCTAACTGAAGCTTTCTTT.

The chain couples TRBV5-4 to TRBJ2-7, with 9 bases that match TRBD2. The CDR3 consists of 15 residues. The junction had 13 bases not matched to a gene; V was cut back by 4 bases and J by 8 bases. Germline CDR1 reads SGHNT; CDR2 reads YYREEE (reference sequence). CDR3 loop: CASSGLTSGPSQQYF. The DNA for the CDR3 is TGTGCCAGCAGCGGCCTGACTAGCGGACCCTCCCAGCAGTACTTC.

This clone showed up just a few times. The CDR3 loop is CASSLGPTGEQYF. In nucleotides, the CDR3 is TGCGCCAGCAGCTTGGGACCAACGGGAGAGCAGTACTTC. This chain links TRBV5-1 with TRBJ2-7, with a weak D call TRBD2 (5 bases). Trimming removed 0 bases at V and 7 bases at J, with 11 bases between. This CDR3 spans 13 amino acids. Germline-derived CDR1 and CDR2 are SGHRS and YFSETQ.

This clone showed up just a few times. This chain uses TRBV29-1 with TRBJ1-1; the match to TRBD1 covers 9 bases. The CDR3 has 13 amino acids. Germline CDR1 is SQVTM and CDR2 is ANQGSEA. The V and J ends lost 6 bases and 5 bases, in that order; junction bases with no gene match: 7. CDR3 DNA: TGCAGCGTCGGAGGGACAGGGAGAACTGAAGCTTTCTTT. Residues: CSVGGTGRTEAFF.

The chain is built from TRBV27 and TRBJ2-1; TRBD2 aligns across 12 bases. The CDR3 is 13 residues long. V was pared by 5 bases and J by 13 bases, with 6 bases of the junction left unmatched. Germline CDR1 reads MNHEY; CDR2 reads SMNVEV (reference sequence). Here the CDR3 reads CASSAETSGGQFF. The CDR3 DNA sequence: TGTGCCAGCAGTGCCGAGACTAGCGGGGGTCAGTTCTTC.

In its sample, this clone was seen a few times. The rearrangement links TRBV5-1 to TRBJ2-2; D ambiguous. The V end was cut by 4 bases, the J end by 5 bases, with 9 bases between. The germline V gene encodes CDR1 SGHRS and CDR2 YFSETQ. This CDR3 has 13 amino acids. CDR3 coding DNA: TGCGCCAGCAGCGTGGTCGGGACCGGGGAGCTGTTTTTT. Its protein product is CASSVVGTGELFF.

This chain uses TRBV6-5 with TRBJ1-2; tentatively, D is TRBD1 (5 bases). The CDR3 consists of 12 residues. V dropped 9 bases and J dropped 7 bases, with 15 bases sitting between them. CDR1 MNHEY and CDR2 SVGAGI come from the germline V gene. In DNA, the CDR3 is TGTGCCAGTTCCCCAGTGGGGGGTGGCTACACCTTC. Translating it yields CASSPVGGGYTF.

This clone was counted between two and nine times. V gene TRBV9 combines with J gene TRBJ1-2; 8 nucleotides match TRBD1. The CDR3 has 12 residues. Trimming at V came to 3 bases and at J to 7 bases, leaving 2 bases not matched to a gene. Germline V gene data show CDR1 as SGDLS and CDR2 as YYNGEE. The CDR3 coding sequence is TGTGCCAGCAGCGCTACAGGGGGTGGCTACACCTTC. Amino acid sequence: CASSATGGGYTF.

The V call is TRBV5-8, the J call TRBJ1-4; D is possibly TRBD1 (5 bases). Germline V gene sequence: CDR1 SGHTS, CDR2 YDEGEE. With 4 bases removed from V and 8 bases from J, the gap between germline ends came to 12 bases. This CDR3 contains 13 residues. This CDR3 reads CASSRGGWEKLFF. CDR3 DNA: TGTGCCAGCAGCCGCGGGGGGTGGGAAAAACTGTTTTTT.

The chain couples TRBV2 to TRBJ1-1; possible D gene TRBD1, 5 bases. The CDR3 contains 12 residues. Per the germline V gene, CDR1 is SNHLY and CDR2 is FYNNEI. The V end lost 3 bases, the J end lost 11 bases, and 13 bases lay between the germline ends. CDR3 coding DNA: TGTGCCAGCAGTGAGATTTGGGGCAGGGCTTTCTTT. Translated: CASSEIWGRAFF.

The V gene is TRBV11-2, the J gene TRBJ2-1, with TRBD2 as a possible D gene (7 bases). This CDR3 comprises 16 residues. V lost 5 bases and J 0 bases, leaving 14 bases between the germline ends. Germline CDR1 reads SGHAT; CDR2 reads FQNNGV. CDR3 amino acids: CASSPRGASSYNEQFF. CDR3 DNA: TGTGCCAGCAGCCCCCGGGGGGCCAGCTCCTACAATGAGCAGTTCTTC. Looking up the rest from reference TRBV11-2 and TRBJ2-1 gives the full variable domain: EAGVAQSPRYKIIEKRQSVAFWCNPISGHATLYWYQQILGQGPKLLIQFQNNGVVDDSQLPKDRFSAERLKGVDSTLKIQPAKLEDSAVYLCASSPRGASSYNEQFFGPGTRLTVL.

The chain recombines TRBV29-1 with TRBJ2-5; D is unclear. The CDR3 runs to 13 residues. Germline V gives CDR1 SQVTM, CDR2 ANQGSEA. V lost 2 bases to trimming and J lost 5 bases, with 12 bases between them. The CDR3 DNA sequence: TGCAGCGTTGAAATAGTCGAACTCGAGACCCAGTACTTC. It specifies CSVEIVELETQYF.